Listed here are 15 T cell receptor beta chains from one sample, sequenced in a study of blood T cell repertoires in COVID-19. The assay was immunoSEQ multiplex PCR, and TCRdb's table has in-frame clones only and misses some. The table shows 250,000 or so clones, with 70% to 90% occurring only once. Sequencing was performed on peripheral blood. These receptor sequences come from an older man with acute or convalescent COVID-19.

V is TRBV27 and J is TRBJ1-2; 7 positions agree with TRBD1. The CDR3 has 13 amino acids. Trimming removed 5 bases from V and 5 bases from J; junction bases left unmatched: 5. Germline CDR1 MNHEY, CDR2 SMNVEV (reference sequence). The CDR3 sequence: CASSKEGAYGYTF. In DNA, the CDR3 is TGTGCCAGCAGTAAGGAGGGGGCATATGGCTACACCTTC.

Concerning this clone: At the DNA level, this CDR3 is encoded by other sequences in the same sample as well. CDR3 protein: CASSFSGGATDTQYF. Here the CDR3 DNA reads TGCGCCAGCAGCTTTAGCGGGGGGGCGACAGATACGCAGTATTTT. V usage is TRBV5-1 and J usage is TRBJ2-3, with 11 bases that match TRBD2. Trimming at V came to 2 bases and at J to 3 bases, leaving 2 bases not matched to a gene. This CDR3 is 15 amino acids long. Germline V CDR1 and CDR2: SGHRS, YFSETQ.

The chain links TRBV28 to TRBJ1-2, with D hard to call. This CDR3 comprises 14 residues. Germline V lookup: CDR1 MDHEN, CDR2 SYDVKM. V lost 6 bases, J lost 4 bases, and 15 bases lay in between. The DNA of the CDR3 is TGTGCCAGCAGCCCCGGGCGGGTTGGCTATGGCTACACCTTC. Translated: CASSPGRVGYGYTF.

The chain combines TRBV11-2 with TRBJ1-2; D possibly corresponds to TRBD1 (5 bases). V lost 4 bases and J lost 7, with 7 bases in between. Germline assignment: CDR1 SGHAT and CDR2 FQNNGV. CDR3 length: 11 amino acids. CDR3 DNA sequence: TGTGCCAGCAGCTCAGGGTTTGGCTACACCTTC. It translates to CASSSGFGYTF.

The gene calls are TRBV3-1 (or the pseudogene TRBV3-2) and TRBJ1-1; tentative D call: TRBD1 (6 bases). V was pared by 5 bases and J by 1 base, with 17 bases between. Per the germline V gene, CDR1 is LGHDT and CDR2 is YNNKEL (reference sequence). CDR3 size: 16 residues. The CDR3 sequence: CASSSTHRAPNTEAFF. The DNA for the CDR3 is TGTGCCAGCAGCTCTACCCACAGGGCCCCGAACACTGAAGCTTTCTTT.

This rearrangement joins TRBV18 to TRBJ2-1; 10 bases agree with TRBD2. The CDR3 has 16 residues. V shed 0 bases, J shed 6 bases, and the junction held 5 bases outside the gene matches. Germline CDR1 KGHSH, CDR2 LQKENI. CDR3 DNA sequence: TGTGCCAGCTCACCACCGCCCCTAGCGGGGGTCAATGAGCAGTTCTTC. It is translated as CASSPPPLAGVNEQFF.

The genes are TRBV6-5 and TRBJ1-1; D uncertain. Trimming stripped 5 bases from V and 3 bases from J, with 10 bases between. Germline-derived CDR1 and CDR2 are MNHEY and SVGAGI. This CDR3 is built from 13 residues. CDR3 amino acids: CASSPFRDTEAFF. For the CDR3, the DNA is TGTGCCAGCAGTCCATTCCGGGACACTGAAGCTTTCTTT.

This clone was seen only once. The rearrangement uses TRBV19 and TRBJ2-7; a possible D gene is TRBD1 (6 bases). Germline V gene data show CDR1 as LNHDA and CDR2 as SQIVND (reference sequence). The CDR3 loop spans 13 amino acids. Trimming stripped 8 bases from V and 3 bases from J, with 14 bases between. The CDR3 DNA reads TGTGCCAGTTCGACAGGCGATAGCTACGAGCAGTACTTC. Translation gives CASSTGDSYEQYF. The full variable domain, completed using reference TRBV19 and TRBJ2-7, is DGGITQSPKYLFRKEGQNVTLSCEQNLNHDAMYWYRQDPGQGLRLIYYSQIVNDFQKGDIAEGYSVSREKKESFPLTVTSAQKNPTAFYLCASSTGDSYEQYFGPGTRLTVT.

The genes are TRBV7-9 and TRBJ1-5, with D possibly TRBD1 on 6 matching bases. The CDR3 extends over 15 amino acids. V dropped 5 bases and J dropped 8 bases, with 19 bases sitting between them. In germline, CDR1 is SEHNR, CDR2 FQNEAQ (reference sequence). Written as DNA, the CDR3 is TGTGCCAGCAGCCCAATTGAAGGGGGTGGTAAGCCCCAGCATTTT. Its translation is CASSPIEGGGKPQHF.

Only one count was recorded for this clone. This chain joins TRBV6-2 or TRBV6-3 and TRBJ2-7, with TRBD1 matching over 8 bases. The CDR3 covers 15 residues. V lost 1 base and J lost 4; bases outside the gene matches: 6. Germline-derived CDR1 and CDR2 are MNHEY and SVGEGT. CDR3 amino acids: CASSYLADRAYEQYF. CDR3 in DNA: TGTGCCAGCAGTTACTTAGCGGACAGGGCATACGAGCAGTACTTC.

The chain carries TRBV6-6 and TRBJ1-5; TRBD1 agrees at 9 bases. V lost 5 bases and J lost 3; bases outside the gene matches: 5. CDR1 is MNHNY and CDR2 is SVGAGI in the germline V gene (reference sequence). This CDR3 has 15 amino acids. The CDR3 sequence is CASSQQGAVNQPQHF. The CDR3 DNA sequence: TGTGCCAGCAGTCAACAGGGGGCCGTCAATCAGCCCCAGCATTTT.

This clone was observed a handful of times. This chain joins TRBV24-1 and TRBJ2-2; 13 nucleotides line up with TRBD2. The CDR3 sequence is 17 residues long. The germline gives CDR1 KGHDR, CDR2 SFDVKD. Trimming removed 4 bases from V and 5 bases from J; junction bases left unmatched: 6. Here the CDR3 reads CATSDPGLAGVTGELFF. In DNA form, the CDR3 reads TGTGCCACCAGTGACCCTGGACTAGCGGGAGTAACCGGGGAGCTGTTTTTT.

The table lists this clone with a count of one. For the CDR3, the DNA is TGTGCCAGCAGCTCCTCGGAGGGTGCAGATACGCAGTATTTT. Translated, it gives CASSSSEGADTQYF. The chain couples TRBV7-2 to TRBJ2-3; a weak D match, TRBD2 (6 bases). The V end lost 4 bases, the J end lost 4 bases, and 12 bases lay between the germline ends. The CDR3 extends over 14 amino acids. CDR1 SGHTA and CDR2 FQGNSA come from the germline V gene.

CDR3 sequence reads: CASSRWAGNHEQYF. CDR3 sequence (DNA): TGCGCCAGCAGCCGGTGGGCGGGTAACCACGAGCAGTACTTC. The chain uses TRBV4-3 and TRBJ2-7; a weak D match, TRBD2 (5 bases). The V end was cut by 4 bases, the J end by 5 bases, with 15 bases between. The CDR3 sequence is 14 residues long. Germline CDR1 LGHNA, CDR2 YSLEER.

This CDR3 is CASSLIQGNEKLFF. Here the CDR3 DNA reads TGTGCCAGTAGTCTTATACAGGGTAATGAAAAACTGTTTTTT. The chain employs TRBV19 and TRBJ1-4; weak D call: TRBD1 (6 bases). V gave up 5 bases and J gave up 4 bases, with 11 bases separating them. Germline V lookup: CDR1 LNHDA, CDR2 SQIVND (reference sequence). This CDR3 region has 14 residues.